This TCR beta chain derives from a study of OX40 agonist ivuxolimab in advanced cancers. About the study: Patients treated during dose escalation were battling hepatocellular carcinoma, melanoma, renal cell or head and neck cancer.

As regards this clone: Its antigen is not known.

Germline loops: CDR1 MNHEY, CDR2 SVGAGI. Unmatched junction bases numbered 1, after V lost 0 bases and J lost 3 bases. This CDR3 is built from 15 residues. General study points: The study observed clonal expansion of CD4+ and CD8+ blood T cells by week 6 at 0.1 to 3.0 mg/kg.

Produced via immunoSEQ multiplex PCR; TCRdb's table is partial and in-frame only. The table has fewer than 90,000 clones, 80% to 90% seen once. V gene TRBV6-5 combines with J gene TRBJ2-7; 11 nucleotides agree with TRBD1. Here the sequenced sample was CD4+ or CD8+ T cells sorted from blood, taken in a trial of the OX40 agonist ivuxolimab. The TCR comes from an adult with an advanced solid tumor such as melanoma, head and neck, liver or kidney cancer. The CDR3 DNA sequence: TGTGCCAGCAGTTACTCCGGGACAGGGGGCTACGAGCAGTACTTC. It yields the protein CASSYSGTGGYEQYF.